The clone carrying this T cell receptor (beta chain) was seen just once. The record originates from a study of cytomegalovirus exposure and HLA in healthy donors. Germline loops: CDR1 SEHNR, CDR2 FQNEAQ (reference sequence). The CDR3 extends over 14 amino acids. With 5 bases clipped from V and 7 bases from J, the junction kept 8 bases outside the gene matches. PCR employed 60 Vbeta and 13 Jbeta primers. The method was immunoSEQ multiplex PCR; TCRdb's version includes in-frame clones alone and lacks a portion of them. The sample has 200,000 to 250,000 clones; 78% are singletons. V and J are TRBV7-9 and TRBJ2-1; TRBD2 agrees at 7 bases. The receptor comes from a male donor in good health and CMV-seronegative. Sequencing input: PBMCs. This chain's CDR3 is CASSLQGRVNEQFF. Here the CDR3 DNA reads TGTGCCAGCAGCCTCCAAGGGAGGGTGAATGAGCAGTTCTTC.